This TCR beta chain was captured by sequencing in a study of beta chain features in type 1 diabetes. The study, taken as a whole, reports: TCRB CDR3s were moderately but significantly shorter in Type 1 diabetes patients in all four CD4+ subsets.

The whole isolated RNA underwent reverse transcription, so sequencing captured expressed TCRB transcripts. The assay was immunoSEQ multiplex PCR, and TCRdb's table has in-frame clones only and misses some. The sample consists of hundreds of thousands of clones, roughly 13% of them appearing once. Note on this clone: The target antigen is unknown. One junction end disagrees with the germline gene, perhaps due to a read error.

Germline V gives CDR1 SNHLY, CDR2 FYNNEI. The CDR3 runs 14 residues. Sequenced: naive CD4+ T cells from blood. The chain uses TRBV2 and TRBJ2-7, with unresolved D. The sequence was collected from a young man with type 1 diabetes. CDR3 loop: CASREDTTLYEQYF. The CDR3 region has the DNA TGTGCCAGCAGGGAAGACACGACGCTTTACGAGCAGTACTTC.